This T cell receptor beta chain was sequenced for a study of blood T cell repertoires in COVID-19. This table comes from immunoSEQ multiplex PCR, and its TCRdb copy is limited to in-frame clones, with some not included. The data hold around 60,000 clones, with roughly 80% observed a single time. The V and J ends lost 2 bases and 7 bases respectively, with 12 bases between them. The CDR3 contains 14 residues. In germline, CDR1 is MNHEY, CDR2 SMNVEV (reference sequence). The sample consisted of peripheral blood. This receptor was taken from a man of 80 years or more with active or convalescent COVID-19. The J gene is TRBJ2-4, the V gene TRBV27; weak D call: TRBD1 (6 bases). The CDR3 spells CASSLSLTGNIQYF. DNA of the CDR3: TGTGCCAGCAGTTTAAGTCTAACAGGGAACATTCAGTACTTC.